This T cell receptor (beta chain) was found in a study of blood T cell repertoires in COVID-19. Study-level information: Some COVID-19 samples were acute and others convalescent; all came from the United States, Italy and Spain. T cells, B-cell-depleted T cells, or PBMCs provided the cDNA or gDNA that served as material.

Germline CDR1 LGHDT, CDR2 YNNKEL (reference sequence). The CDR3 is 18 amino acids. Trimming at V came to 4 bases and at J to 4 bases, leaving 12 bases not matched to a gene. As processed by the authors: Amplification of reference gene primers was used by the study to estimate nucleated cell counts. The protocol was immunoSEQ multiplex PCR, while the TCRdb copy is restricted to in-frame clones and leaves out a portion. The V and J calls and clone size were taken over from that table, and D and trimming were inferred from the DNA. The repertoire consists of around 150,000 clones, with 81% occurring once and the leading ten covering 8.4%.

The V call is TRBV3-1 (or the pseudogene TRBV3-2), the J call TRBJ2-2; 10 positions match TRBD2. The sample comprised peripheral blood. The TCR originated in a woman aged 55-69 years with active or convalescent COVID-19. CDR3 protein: CASSLGLAGGHSTGELFF. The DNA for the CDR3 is TGTGCCAGCAGCCTTGGGTTAGCGGGAGGCCATAGCACCGGGGAGCTGTTTTTT.